This T cell receptor (beta chain) was documented in a study of blood T cell repertoires in COVID-19. Overall study context: Some COVID-19 samples were acute and others convalescent; all came from the United States, Italy and Spain. In each case, the material was cDNA or gDNA derived from T cells, B-cell-depleted T cells, or PBMCs.

The CDR3 is 17 amino acids. V was shortened by 6 bases and J by 5 bases, with 25 bases between the two germline ends. Per germline, CDR1 SNHLY and CDR2 FYNNEI. In the original processing: Using reference gene primer amplification, nucleated cell counts were estimated. The assay was immunoSEQ multiplex PCR, and TCRdb's table has in-frame clones only and misses some. V and J calls and clone size are given by that table; D and trimming were obtained from the DNA. The profile shows roughly 250,000 clones, roughly 86% of them singletons. The chain joins TRBV2 to TRBJ1-1; D may be TRBD1 (6 bases). The source of this sequence is a woman between 45 and 65 years old with acute or convalescent COVID-19. The specimen was peripheral blood. The DNA of the CDR3 is TGTGCCAGCAGGTTAGGGTTTGTGGGGGGGCGCCGGACTGAAGCTTTCTTT. It encodes CASRLGFVGGRRTEAFF.